This is a list of T cell receptor beta chains from one sample in a study of T cell repertoires in cytomegalovirus infection. TCRdb re-called the reads through MiXCR, storing one row per CDR3 protein. This sample has over 450,000 distinct CDR3 sequences; 10% to 12% occur once, and the top ten carry 10%. The sequencing sample was made of PBMCs. Every receptor here comes from a human donor in good health (CMV status not recorded). Some clones in this sample may be carry-over from other donors' samples. Both conserved end residues are part of each CDR3. Each record gives: V gene, D gene, clone size, J gene, CDR3 protein, CDR3 DNA. The D gene is left open where the match is weak. The size of a clone is reported for some rows only, either as once, few or many, or as a class for expanded clones.

TRBV20-1	NA	many	TRBJ2-5	CSAQDRSTQYF	TGCAGTGCCCAGGACCGGAGCACCCAGTACTTC
TRBV7-9	TRBD1	NA	TRBJ2-4	CASSPRDRVAKNIQYF	TGTGCCAGCAGCCCTCGGGACAGGGTAGCCAAAAACATTCAGTACTTC
TRBV20-1	NA	NA	TRBJ1-1	CSARDYKVGGTEAFF	TGCAGTGCTAGAGACTACAAGGTGGGTGGGACTGAAGCTTTCTTT
TRBV12-5	TRBD1	NA	TRBJ2-2	CASGLGQGAIGELFF	TGTGCTAGTGGTTTGGGACAGGGGGCGATCGGGGAGCTGTTTTTT
TRBV11-2	NA	many	TRBJ1-2	CASSLDRTNYGYTF	TGTGCCAGCAGCTTGGACCGTACTAACTATGGCTACACCTTC
TRBV7-2	NA	many	TRBJ1-6	CASSPRIESPLHF	TGTGCCAGCAGCCCTCGGATAGAGAGTCCCCTCCACTTT
TRBV19	TRBD2	many	TRBJ2-5	CASSMQGLAGRAQETQYF	TGTGCCAGTAGTATGCAGGGACTAGCGGGACGCGCTCAAGAGACCCAGTACTTC
TRBV24-1	NA	few	TRBJ2-1	CATSDGGGEQFF	TGTGCCACCAGTGATGGGGGAGGAGAGCAGTTCTTC
TRBV7-8	TRBD1	many	TRBJ1-5	CASSPRTGDQPQHF	TGTGCCAGCAGCCCACGGACAGGGGATCAGCCCCAGCATTTT
TRBV11-2	TRBD1	many	TRBJ1-1	CASSLDREAEAFF	TGTGCCAGCAGCCTTGACAGGGAGGCTGAAGCTTTCTTT
TRBV7-9	NA	many	TRBJ2-3	CASSREGSTDTQYF	TGTGCCAGCAGCCGCGAGGGGTCCACAGATACGCAGTATTTT
TRBV12-3/TRBV12-4	NA	many	TRBJ2-5	CASSGSETQYF	TGTGCCAGCAGCGGGAGCGAGACCCAGTACTTC
TRBV15	NA	NA	TRBJ2-2	CATSRQGNTGELFF	TGTGCCACCAGCAGACAGGGCAACACCGGGGAGCTGTTTTTT
TRBV5-5	NA	few	TRBJ2-5	CASSLPPGQRETQYF	TGTGCCAGCAGTCTCCCTCCGGGACAAAGAGAGACCCAGTACTTC
TRBV20-1	NA	few	TRBJ1-2	CSSSYAYGYTF	TGCAGTTCATCATATGCCTATGGCTACACCTTC
TRBV7-9	NA	many	TRBJ2-2	CASSPSGTPLGNTGELFF	TGTGCCAGCAGCCCATCAGGGACCCCCTTGGGGAACACCGGGGAGCTGTTTTTT
TRBV20-1	NA	NA	TRBJ2-2	CSASSNSNTGELFF	TGCAGTGCTAGTTCCAATAGTAACACCGGGGAGCTGTTTTTT
TRBV27	TRBD2	many	TRBJ2-1	CASSLKPGLATHNEQFF	TGTGCCAGCAGTTTAAAACCGGGACTAGCGACCCACAATGAGCAGTTCTTC
TRBV7-3	NA	many	TRBJ2-5	CASSQETQYF	TGTGCCAGCAGTCAAGAGACCCAGTACTTC
TRBV29-1	NA	many	TRBJ1-4	CSVGSGTLAEKLFF	TGCAGCGTTGGATCCGGGACCTTGGCTGAAAAACTGTTTTTT
TRBV12-3/TRBV12-4	NA	many	TRBJ1-2	CASSLQGFYGYTF	TGTGCCAGCAGTTTACAAGGATTCTATGGCTACACCTTC
TRBV19	NA	NA	TRBJ2-1	CASSIQDSYNEQFF	TGTGCCAGTAGTATTCAAGACTCCTACAATGAGCAGTTCTTC
TRBV24-1	NA	many	TRBJ2-2	CATSDSTGELFF	TGTGCCACCAGCGACTCGACCGGGGAGCTGTTTTTT
TRBV20-1	TRBD1	NA	TRBJ1-6	CSAGTGDPNSPLHF	TGCAGTGCAGGGACAGGGGACCCTAATTCACCCCTCCACTTT
TRBV5-1	NA	many	TRBJ2-2	CASSAQDSANTGELFF	TGCGCCAGCAGCGCACAGGATTCGGCGAACACCGGGGAGCTGTTTTTT
TRBV28	NA	NA	TRBJ1-2	CASSSRTRGYTF	TGTGCCAGCAGTTCCCGGACAAGGGGCTACACCTTC
TRBV11-1	TRBD2	few	TRBJ2-3	CASSLVAGPDTQYF	TGTGCCAGCAGCTTAGTAGCGGGGCCCGATACGCAGTATTTT
TRBV3-1	NA	NA	TRBJ1-1	CASSLFGAQGSNTEAFF	TGTGCCAGCAGCCTCTTTGGGGCACAGGGTAGCAACACTGAAGCTTTCTTT
TRBV7-2	NA	many	TRBJ2-2	CASSLNGPPGFLGDTGELFF	TGTGCCAGCAGCCTAAACGGCCCCCCAGGATTCCTTGGGGACACCGGGGAGCTGTTTTTT
TRBV5-1	NA	many	TRBJ2-7	CASSLEGLGGEQYF	TGCGCCAGCAGCTTGGAGGGACTTGGTGGCGAGCAGTACTTC
TRBV4-1	TRBD2	once	TRBJ2-1	CASSQEVARGGQFF	TGCGCCAGCAGCCAAGAGGTCGCGCGGGGGGGTCAGTTCTTC
TRBV7-9	TRBD1	many	TRBJ1-2	CASSQDRAGYGYTF	TGTGCCAGCAGCCAGGACAGGGCGGGCTATGGCTACACCTTC
TRBV28	TRBD2	few	TRBJ2-3	CASSLLAGVPTDTQYF	TGTGCCAGCAGTTTACTAGCGGGAGTCCCCACAGATACGCAGTATTTT
TRBV24-1	NA	NA	TRBJ2-1	CATRRQALNEQFF	TGTGCCACCAGACGACAGGCCCTCAATGAGCAGTTCTTC
TRBV2	NA	many	TRBJ1-4	CAGGTNEKLFF	TGTGCCGGGGGAACTAATGAAAAACTGTTTTTT
TRBV20-1	NA	many	TRBJ2-1	CSAKDSILGEQFF	TGCAGTGCTAAGGACAGCATCCTTGGAGAGCAGTTCTTC
TRBV11-2	NA	many	TRBJ2-7	CASSLGGSGPYEQYF	TGTGCCAGCAGCTTAGGGGGTTCAGGCCCCTACGAGCAGTACTTC
TRBV6-2/TRBV6-3	NA	many	TRBJ1-5	CASSFNPDRRRSNQPQHF	TGTGCCAGCAGTTTCAACCCAGACAGGAGAAGGAGCAATCAGCCCCAGCATTTT
TRBV10-3	NA	NA	TRBJ2-7	CATQDSEDYEQYF	TGTGCCACCCAGGACAGTGAAGACTACGAGCAGTACTTC
TRBV7-8	NA	many	TRBJ1-6	CASTRLNNSPLHF	TGTGCCAGCACACGGCTCAATAATTCACCCCTCCACTTT
TRBV2	TRBD1	many	TRBJ2-2	CASSVGTGYSGELFF	TGTGCCAGCAGTGTCGGGACAGGGTATTCCGGGGAGCTGTTTTTT
TRBV2	TRBD2	many	TRBJ2-1	CASSGDSGSFLELNEQFF	TGTGCCAGCAGTGGGGATAGCGGGAGCTTCTTGGAGTTGAATGAGCAGTTCTTC
TRBV18	NA	NA	TRBJ2-7	CASSQGSVEEQYF	TGTGCCAGCTCACAGGGGTCGGTTGAGGAGCAGTACTTC
TRBV11-3	NA	many	TRBJ2-2	CASSLTVTGELFF	TGTGCCAGCAGCTTAACGGTAACCGGGGAGCTGTTTTTT
TRBV7-6	TRBD2	many	TRBJ2-5	CASSLLGLAGREETQYF	TGTGCCAGCAGCTTACTGGGACTAGCGGGGCGGGAAGAGACCCAGTACTTC